This T cell receptor beta chain derives from a study of blood T cell repertoires in COVID-19. Study summary: Donors in the United States, Italy and Spain gave samples during acute or convalescent COVID-19. Sources were T cells, B-cell-depleted T cells, or PBMCs; the material itself was cDNA or gDNA.

Authors' data handling: How many nucleated cells were present was estimated from reference gene primer amplification. Libraries were prepared by immunoSEQ multiplex PCR; TCRdb keeps only in-frame clonotypes and omits some of them. V, J and clone size were drawn from that table, and D and trimming were deduced from the DNA. The sample holds under 80,000 clones, about 83% seen once. The sample holds a few counts of this clone. The source of this sequence is an elderly man with acute or convalescent COVID-19. What was sequenced was peripheral blood.

The CDR3 loop reads CASSLVTQDVAGEQYF. The CDR3 DNA reads as TGTGCCAGCAGCTTAGTGACCCAAGACGTGGCAGGAGAGCAGTACTTC. V usage is TRBV11-2 and J usage is TRBJ2-7; D is uncertain. V dropped 1 base and J dropped 7 bases, with 20 bases sitting between them. In germline, CDR1 is SGHAT, CDR2 FQNNGV. This CDR3 has 16 amino acids.